The source of this TCR beta chain is a study of identical twins. Study conclusions and caveats: Excess low generation probability was seen in twin-shared out-of-frame alpha sequences.

As regards this clonotype: What it recognizes is unknown.

MiXCR was run by TCRdb on the 5' RACE reads, yielding one entry per CDR3 protein. The sample lists fewer than 900,000 distinct CDR3 sequences, 18% seen once, with roughly 14% in the top ten. Healthy Caucasians supplied all donations. The CDR3 contains 14 residues. CDR1 and CDR2 from the germline V gene are DFQATT and SNEGSKA (reference sequence). Trimming left V 7 bases short and J 7 bases short, with 22 bases between. These same data were also listed under a study on T cells expressing NK-cell markers. That work adds: No clear determination of HCMV specificity was made for expanded NKG2C+ T cell clones.

Sequencing was carried out using PBMCs. This chain connects TRBV20-1 to TRBJ2-5; the D gene is possibly TRBD2 (6 bases). The receptor's source is a woman aged 18 to 35 in good health. The CDR3 bases are TGCAGTGTTGAGGACAACCCCATCGGGGGGACCCAGTACTTC. Protein product: CSVEDNPIGGTQYF.